A selection of T cell receptor beta chains follows, all from one sample in a study of shared clonotypes between healthy human individuals. Data came from immunoSEQ multiplex PCR; TCRdb stores just in-frame clones and leaves some out. Here the sample spans around 200,000 clones, about 93% being singletons. The source material was naive CD4+ T cells sorted from blood. These TCRs come from a woman in her 30s in good health. The CDR3 runs from the conserved cysteine through the conserved F or W. D genes are given only for firm matches. For some rows the clone size is stated as once, few or many, or as a class when expanded; others skip it.

TRBD2	TRBV18	TRBJ2-1	NA	TGTGCCAGCTCACCACCGGCTAGCGGTACCTACAATGAGCAGTTCTTC	CASSPPASGTYNEQFF
NA	TRBV11-3	TRBJ2-7	once	TGTGCCAGCAGCACGTTCAAAGGCCCCTACGAGCAGTACTTC	CASSTFKGPYEQYF
NA	TRBV5-1	TRBJ2-3	NA	TGCGCCAGCCATGCCCTAAACGGGCCAGATACGCAGTATTTT	CASHALNGPDTQYF
NA	TRBV5-5	TRBJ1-3	NA	TGTGCCAGCAGAGGGTACTCTGGAAACACCATATATTTT	CASRGYSGNTIYF
NA	TRBV2	TRBJ2-7	few	TGTGCCAGCAGGCTCTCTGCTAACGAGCAGTACTTC	CASRLSANEQYF
NA	TRBV5-1	TRBJ2-7	NA	TGCGCCAGCCGACTTACGAGCGCAAACTACGAGCAGTACTTC	CASRLTSANYEQYF
TRBD1	TRBV29-1	TRBJ2-7	NA	TGCAGCGTTCAGTTGGACAGGACTGCCTACGAGCAGTACTTC	CSVQLDRTAYEQYF
NA	TRBV19	TRBJ1-4	NA	TGTGCCAGTAGTGACACCGCAACTAATGAAAAACTGTTTTTT	CASSDTATNEKLFF
NA	TRBV28	TRBJ1-1	few	TGTGCCAGCAGTTTTGGACCGACGGAAGCTTTCTTT	CASSFGPTEAFF
NA	TRBV29-1	TRBJ2-1	NA	TGCAGCGTTAAGGGGCACAATGAGCAGTTCTTC	CSVKGHNEQFF
NA	TRBV5-5	TRBJ2-7	NA	TGTGCCAGCAGCTTGCAAGGGCTGGGATCCTACGAGCAGTACTTC	CASSLQGLGSYEQYF
TRBD2	TRBV27	TRBJ2-5	NA	TGTGCCAGCAGTTTATCGAATTTAGCGGGGATTCAAGAGACCCAGTACTTC	CASSLSNLAGIQETQYF
TRBD2	TRBV28	TRBJ2-7	NA	TGTGCCAGCAGTGGGTTAGGACTAGCGGGAAGCTCCTACGAGCAGTACTTC	CASSGLGLAGSSYEQYF
NA	TRBV6-1	TRBJ2-7	NA	TGTGCCAGCAGTGAACCGTGGACTGAGTCCTACGAGCAGTACTTC	CASSEPWTESYEQYF
NA	TRBV6-6	TRBJ2-7	NA	TGTGCCAGCAGCCCCCAGGTCCACGAGCAGTACTTC	CASSPQVHEQYF
NA	TRBV18	TRBJ1-1	NA	TGTGCCAGCTCACCTGCAGGGGTGGCCACTGAAGCTTTCTTT	CASSPAGVATEAFF
NA	TRBV9	TRBJ2-7	once	TGTGCCAGCAGCGTCGGACATCCCTATGAATACGAGCAGTACTTC	CASSVGHPYEYEQYF
NA	TRBV6-5	TRBJ2-7	NA	TGTGCCAGCAGCCCGGGACACCTCAACGAGCAGTACTTC	CASSPGHLNEQYF
TRBD2	TRBV2	TRBJ2-7	NA	TGTGCCAGCACCAGGACTAGCGGGAGCGCTATGTACGAGCAGTACTTC	CASTRTSGSAMYEQYF
NA	TRBV10-3	TRBJ2-2	NA	TGTGCCATCAGGAAGGACGCAGGGAGCACCGGGGAGCTGTTTTTT	CAIRKDAGSTGELFF
NA	TRBV6-5	TRBJ1-3	NA	TGTGCCAGCACGCCCGCCGGGGGCAGGGACACCATATATTTT	CASTPAGGRDTIYF
NA	TRBV9	TRBJ2-1	NA	TGTGCCAGCAGCGTAGGTGGCGGGCAGTCCTACAATGAGCAGTTCTTC	CASSVGGGQSYNEQFF
NA	TRBV20-1	TRBJ2-5	NA	TGCAGTGCTGGAAGTTGGGAGACCCAGTACTTC	CSAGSWETQYF
TRBD1	TRBV30	TRBJ1-2	NA	TGTGCCTGGAGGGGGACAGGTACCAGGTTCGATGGCTACACCTTC	CAWRGTGTRFDGYTF
TRBD2	TRBV28	TRBJ2-7	NA	TGTGCCAGCAGTCCGGCTAGTCTAGCGGGAACCGACGAGCAGTACTTC	CASSPASLAGTDEQYF
NA	TRBV14	TRBJ2-7	once	TGTGCCAGCAGCCAAGAGGCCTACGAGCAGTACTTC	CASSQEAYEQYF
NA	TRBV5-6	TRBJ2-7	NA	TGTGCCAGCAGCTTCGGAGGGGGCTACGAGCAGTACTTC	CASSFGGGYEQYF
TRBD1	TRBV19	TRBJ1-1	NA	TGTGCCAGTAGTAGTGACAGGGGGAGGCCTAACACTGAAGCTTTCTTT	CASSSDRGRPNTEAFF
TRBD1	TRBV7-2	TRBJ1-1	NA	TGTGCCAGCAGCCCCCGACACAGGGGAAGGACTGAAGCTTTCTTT	CASSPRHRGRTEAFF
NA	TRBV28	TRBJ2-1	NA	TGTGCCGTTCACGGGAACAATGAGCAGTTCTTC	CAVHGNNEQFF
NA	TRBV2	TRBJ1-5	NA	TGTGCCAGCAGTCGACACGTCCGTCAGCCCCAGCATTTT	CASSRHVRQPQHF
NA	TRBV5-8	TRBJ1-5	NA	TGTGCCAGCAGCTTGTCCTATCGGACAGTTCTTAGCAATCAGCCCCAGCATTTT	CASSLSYRTVLSNQPQHF
TRBD1	TRBV27	TRBJ1-6	once	TGTGCCAGCAGTGTTATTGGACAGGGAAGTAATTCACCCCTCCACTTT	CASSVIGQGSNSPLHF